This T cell receptor beta chain was captured by sequencing in a study of human T cells and chemical hapten exposure (dated by TCRdb to about 2021). Background for the entire study: For sensitization, 2% DPC in acetone was applied to an approximately 2 cm by approximately 2 cm area of upper inner arm skin. Patients additionally received weekly therapeutic DPC doses to the scalp throughout the approximately 25-week study period. Patch tests used Finn chambers with 0.01% DPC on the upper back, scored after 6 days by International Contact Dermatitis Research Group standards. The mostly female patient cohort included alopecia areata with under or over 50% scalp involvement, alopecia totalis and alopecia universalis. Libraries were combined into a pool for sequencing, and differences in TCR yield between samples came mainly from small differences in library volumes within the pool. This study followed changes in the peripheral blood TCR repertoire in vivo during primary and secondary sensitization of alopecia patients to the hapten diphenylcyclopropenone (DPC). Blood was sampled from patients pre-sensitization (week 0) and at 2, 6 and about 24 weeks after DPC sensitization. Blood for TCR sequencing was provided by twenty-nine alopecia patients at one to four time points (pre-sensitization, 2, 6 and 24 weeks).

The time point label of this sample denotes: patch test 1, 2 weeks after DPC sensitization. This specimen's treatment or condition label, per the study, means: therapeutic diphenylcyclopropenone sensitization with weekly scalp DPC. At every patch-test visit, the blood draw took place before the patch test was put on. Patients were considered eligible if aged 18 to 70, diagnosed with alopecia and deemed suitable for DPC therapy, and patients were excluded if pregnant. Total RNA was extracted from unfractionated whole blood collected in Tempus Blood RNA tubes. Library preparation was by RACE. These reads were obtained on a NextSeq 500. During library preparation, unique molecular identifiers were attached to individual cDNA molecules so that TCRs could be counted quantitatively and reproducibly. For every blood RNA sample, sequencing covered both the TCR alpha and TCR beta chains. As for how the authors treated the data: Samples had a median of roughly 87,000 TCRs, with a range from about 23,224 to 750,000. V, J and CDR3 annotation of the TCR reads was performed with the Decombinator software suite. Every sample was subsampled to the same number of TCRs (28,000) for the PS versus PT1 abundance plots. Expanded TCRs were defined as absent before sensitization and observed at least eight times at the 2-week time point. TCRdb's own reprocessing of the public reads used fastp at Q25 and MiXCR and kept productive beta chains. Every entry covers one CDR3 protein and lists the most common genes and DNA from its rows. V and J calls and clone size were set by TCRdb, not the authors. The sample has 300,000 to 400,000 distinct CDR3 sequences on record, 6% to 8.5% of them singletons. The ten top clones hold less than 10% of the sample.

Summary of the overall study and its limitations: DPC sensitization did not change the number of TCRs with a frequency above 1 in 1000, and there was no evidence of changes in global repertoire structure. After repeated subsampling, the strength of the expansion versus patch-test correlation and the threshold at which it became significant changed. Expanded TCRs formed significantly more large CDR3 similarity clusters than pre-sensitization or healthy control sets, consistent with antigen-driven responses. All patients had alopecia, a presumed autoimmune disease, so their immune response might differ from that of healthy individuals. The number of PT1 expanded TCRs positively correlated with patch test score, significant at thresholds 8, 16 and 32 but not 4.

The CDR3 runs 12 residues from the cysteine to the phenylalanine. Of all the DNA, just the CDR3 is kept, 36 bases in frame from base 1. The germline V gene provides CDR1 MDHEN and CDR2 SYDVKM. Relative to germline, V is 7 bases shorter and J is 2 bases shorter, with 9 bases between their ends. About this clonotype itself: Its target antigen remains unknown. There are no base qualities to consult, and no much larger clone falls within one base.

The TCR originated in a woman aged 18-35 years with alopecia areata. Some clones in this sample may be carry-over from other donors' samples. Sequences were derived from whole blood, sampled in connection with sensitization to the hapten diphenylcyclopropenone (DPC). The rearranged segments are TRBV28 and TRBJ2-7; the D gene could be either TRBD1 or TRBD2, each agreeing at 5 bases. The CDR3 protein is CASTRGTYEQYF. The nucleotide sequence reads TGTGCCAGCACGAGGGGCACCTACGAGCAGTACTTC.